These 29 T cell receptor beta chains were all obtained from the same sample, sequenced in a study of blood T cell repertoires in COVID-19. Sequencing was performed with immunoSEQ multiplex PCR; in TCRdb, only in-frame clones are kept and a portion is missing. This sample has around 40,000 clones, with approximately 87% found just once. Sequenced input: peripheral blood. The receptors shown here come from a man aged 40-49 years with COVID-19, enrolled during active disease.

This chain connects TRBV9 to TRBJ2-5; the match to TRBD2 covers 13 bases. Germline CDR1 and CDR2: SGDLS and YYNGEE. The CDR3 is made up of 18 amino acids. V gave up 7 bases and J gave up 2 bases; unmatched junction bases: 14. The CDR3 here is CASSVTSGGPGLQETQYF. CDR3 nucleotide sequence: TGTGCCAGCTCCGTGACTAGCGGGGGGCCAGGCCTACAAGAGACCCAGTACTTC.

The chain employs TRBV2 and TRBJ2-3; D unresolved. Germline CDR1 is SNHLY and CDR2 is FYNNEI. V was trimmed by 4 bases and J by 2 bases, leaving 13 bases between them. The length of the CDR3 is 15 residues. The CDR3: CASSVLRALTDTQYF. In nucleotides, the CDR3 is TGTGCCAGCAGTGTCTTAAGAGCCCTCACAGATACGCAGTATTTT.

This chain uses TRBV10-3 with TRBJ2-7; 7 bases agree with TRBD1. After removal of 6 bases from V and 5 bases from J, the junction contained 4 bases not matched to a gene. This CDR3 contains 12 residues. Germline lookup yields CDR1 ENHRY and CDR2 SYGVKD. The CDR3 protein is CAIRPTGNEQYF. The CDR3 DNA sequence: TGTGCCATCAGGCCGACAGGGAACGAGCAGTACTTC.

This chain joins TRBV7-2 and TRBJ1-5; D gene ambiguous. Germline CDR1 is SGHTA and CDR2 is FQGNSA. V lost 1 base to trimming and J lost 7 bases, with 11 bases between them. This CDR3 is 14 amino acids long. The DNA of the CDR3 is TGTGCCAGCAGCTTAGGGAACAGTTTGCAGCCCCAGCATTTT. It is translated as CASSLGNSLQPQHF.

This clone was counted between two and nine times. The chain uses TRBV6-4 and TRBJ2-1; TRBD1 aligns across 9 bases. Germline assignment: CDR1 MRHNA and CDR2 SNTAGT. J gave up 9 bases and V 10 bases, and 16 bases lay outside the gene matches. The CDR3 contains 15 residues. DNA for the CDR3: TGTGCCACCAGCCCGGGACAGGGAAGCCCTAGTGAGCAGTTCTTC. Its translation is CATSPGQGSPSEQFF.

The chain employs TRBV7-9 and TRBJ1-1; 10 positions agree with TRBD1. Looked up from germline, CDR1 is SEHNR and CDR2 is FQNEAQ (reference sequence). The ends lost 5 bases at V and 5 bases at J; junction bases unmatched: 8. CDR3 length: 15 residues. CDR3 amino acids: CASSPPTGGKTEAFF. DNA for the CDR3: TGTGCCAGCAGCCCACCGACAGGGGGCAAGACTGAAGCTTTCTTT.

This chain connects TRBV24-1 to TRBJ2-7; possibly TRBD2 for D (6 bases). Germline V lookup: CDR1 KGHDR, CDR2 SFDVKD. Trimming removed 2 bases at V and 0 bases at J, with 16 bases between. This CDR3 comprises 17 residues. The CDR3 bases are TGTGCCACCAGTGATTACACCGGGACTTCTAGCTCCTACGAGCAGTACTTC. Encoded protein: CATSDYTGTSSSYEQYF.

The chain has TRBV2 and TRBJ1-2; 8 nucleotides align to TRBD1. This CDR3 is 15 amino acids long. From germline, CDR1 is SNHLY and CDR2 FYNNEI. Trimming cost V 6 bases and J 2 bases; bases outside gene matches: 8. Written as DNA, the CDR3 is TGTGCCAGCAGCCCCCGACAGGGGATGAACTATGGCTACACCTTC. It specifies CASSPRQGMNYGYTF.

The rearrangement uses TRBV11-3 and TRBJ2-3, with a possible D match to TRBD1 (6 bases). The ends were cut back, 0 bases at V and 8 bases at J, with 21 bases in the middle. This CDR3 region has 17 residues. Germline CDR1 reads SGHNT; CDR2 reads YENEEA. The CDR3 is CASSLDLQGLRSSTQYF. The DNA for the CDR3 is TGTGCCAGCAGCTTAGATCTCCAGGGGTTACGTTCTTCTACGCAGTATTTT.

The gene calls are TRBV6-4 and TRBJ1-5, with unresolved D. Germline V gives CDR1 MRHNA, CDR2 SNTAGT. CDR3 length equals 13 residues. V dropped 2 bases and J dropped 4 bases, with 6 bases sitting between them. CDR3 DNA: TGTGCCAGCAGTGACGTCGTGAATCAGCCCCAGCATTTT. Its translation: CASSDVVNQPQHF.

This clone was picked up one time. The rearrangement links TRBV4-1 to TRBJ2-3; possibly TRBD2 for D (6 bases). V dropped 2 bases and J dropped 5 bases, with 23 bases sitting between them. Per germline, CDR1 MGHRA and CDR2 YSYEKL. This CDR3 has 18 residues. The CDR3 loop is CASSQRPSDTALGDTQYF. CDR3 DNA: TGCGCCAGCAGCCAACGCCCTAGCGATACTGCTCTGGGAGATACGCAGTATTTT.

V usage is TRBV5-4 and J usage is TRBJ2-7; 7 bases are a match to TRBD2. The CDR3 consists of 13 residues. The germline gives CDR1 SGHNT, CDR2 YYREEE (reference sequence). Losses at the gene ends were 3 bases for V and 0 bases for J; bases not matched to a gene: 0. This chain's CDR3 is CASSWGGSYEQYF. In DNA form, the CDR3 reads TGTGCCAGCAGCTGGGGGGGCTCCTACGAGCAGTACTTC.

V and J are TRBV25-1 and TRBJ2-1; 9 bases are shared with TRBD2. Germline trimming cut 7 bases from V and 3 bases from J; bases unmatched to any gene: 13. CDR1 and CDR2 from the germline V gene are MGHDK and SYGVNS. The CDR3 extends over 17 amino acids. CDR3 sequence (DNA): TGTGCCAGCACAACCCGGGTTAGCGGGGGCCTCTACAATGAGCAGTTCTTC. Its translation is CASTTRVSGGLYNEQFF.

This CDR3 reads CASSPRTGRNTEAFF. For the CDR3, the DNA is TGTGCCAGCAGTCCGCGGACAGGGCGGAACACTGAAGCTTTCTTT. V usage is TRBV27 and J usage is TRBJ1-1; 8 bases map to TRBD1. This CDR3 has 15 residues. The J segment lost 1 base and the V segment lost 5 bases, leaving 6 bases of the junction unmatched. Germline V lookup: CDR1 MNHEY, CDR2 SMNVEV (reference sequence).

The rearrangement joins TRBV5-4 to TRBJ2-2; 10 bases match TRBD2. The CDR3 is 15 amino acids. In germline, CDR1 is SGHNT, CDR2 YYREEE (reference sequence). V lost 1 base, J lost 8 bases, and 5 bases stayed unmatched. CDR3 in DNA: TGTGCCAGCAGCTTGACTAGCGGGGTCAGGGGGGAGCTGTTTTTT. Encoded protein: CASSLTSGVRGELFF.

This rearrangement joins TRBV28 to TRBJ1-2; 9 bases fit TRBD1. Trimming at V came to 3 bases and at J to 3 bases, leaving 23 bases not matched to a gene. This CDR3 spans 21 amino acids. The germline V gene has CDR1 MDHEN and CDR2 SYDVKM. For the CDR3, the DNA is TGTGCCAGCAGTTTGGTCCCAACGTTGGACAGGGGACCATCCACCCACTATGGCTACACCTTC. Protein product: CASSLVPTLDRGPSTHYGYTF.

V gene TRBV2 combines with J gene TRBJ2-7; no clear D gene. This CDR3 spans 15 amino acids. V gave up 7 bases and J gave up 3 bases, with 19 bases separating them. From germline, CDR1 is SNHLY and CDR2 FYNNEI. The CDR3, as DNA: TGTGCCAGCAATTCAGCCCATGCCCAGGTCTACGAGCAGTACTTC. Its translation is CASNSAHAQVYEQYF.

The chain is built from TRBV7-3 and TRBJ2-3; D perhaps matches TRBD1 (6 bases). From germline, CDR1 is SGHTA and CDR2 FQGTGA. This CDR3 has 19 amino acids. V was pared by 3 bases and J by 2 bases, with 24 bases between. The CDR3 nucleotides are TGTGCCAGCAGCTTGGGGCAGGGGAGTTACCGGGGTCCCACAGATACGCAGTATTTT. Its protein is CASSLGQGSYRGPTDTQYF.

The chain couples TRBV3-1 (or the pseudogene TRBV3-2) to TRBJ2-7; 7 nucleotides align to TRBD1. The CDR3 consists of 15 residues. Germline CDR1 is LGHDT and CDR2 is YNNKEL (reference sequence). V lost 0 bases to trimming and J lost 6 bases; unmatched junction nucleotides: 8. The CDR3 DNA follows: TGTGCCAGCAGCCAAGAACGCACAGGGGAACCCGAGCAGTACTTC. As protein: CASSQERTGEPEQYF.

The chain carries TRBV4-1 and TRBJ2-3, with 12 bases identical to TRBD2. Trimming took 2 bases from V and 6 from J; bases not matched to a gene: 9. The CDR3 length is 17 residues. Germline values: CDR1 MGHRA, CDR2 YSYEKL. CDR3 protein: CASSQSSSGRAGDTQYF. CDR3 DNA: TGCGCCAGCAGCCAATCTTCTAGCGGGAGGGCCGGTGATACGCAGTATTTT.

The gene calls are TRBV19 and TRBJ1-2; D ambiguous. The germline V gene encodes CDR1 LNHDA and CDR2 SQIVND (reference sequence). The CDR3 spans 13 residues. Trimming shortened V by 7 bases and J by 0 bases, and 9 bases separated the two germline ends. For the CDR3, the DNA is TGTGCCAGTAACGTGGGCTCTAACTATGGCTACACCTTC. Protein sequence: CASNVGSNYGYTF.

Only a few counts were recorded for this clone. The chain employs TRBV5-5 and TRBJ2-3; 14 bases fit TRBD2. Germline trimming cut 4 bases from V and 2 bases from J; bases unmatched to any gene: 3. Looked up from germline, CDR1 is SGHKS and CDR2 is YYEKEE (reference sequence). The CDR3 loop spans 16 amino acids. Written as DNA, the CDR3 is TGTGCCAGCAGCCCGGGACTAGCGGGGGACACAGATACGCAGTATTTT. As protein: CASSPGLAGDTDTQYF.

Written as DNA, the CDR3 is TGCGCCAGCAGCCAAGAGAGTCGCTACAATGAGCAGTTCTTC. This gives the protein CASSQESRYNEQFF. This rearrangement joins TRBV4-1 to TRBJ2-1, with no clear D. This CDR3 region has 14 residues. V was shortened by 0 bases and J by 3 bases, with 6 bases between the two germline ends. Looked up from germline, CDR1 is MGHRA and CDR2 is YSYEKL.

J is TRBJ2-3 and V is TRBV5-6; TRBD2 agrees at 12 bases. CDR1 is SGHDT, CDR2 YYEEEE, per germline. Losses at the gene ends were 3 bases for V and 8 bases for J; bases not matched to a gene: 7. CDR3 length: 15 amino acids. Here the CDR3 reads CASSWGLAGQSTQYF. The CDR3 DNA sequence: TGTGCCAGCAGCTGGGGACTAGCGGGTCAATCTACGCAGTATTTT. Full variable domain (remainder filled in from reference TRBV5-6 and TRBJ2-3): DAGVTQSPTHLIKTRGQQVTLRCSPKSGHDTVSWYQQALGQGPQFIFQYYEEEERQRGNFPDRFSGHQFPNYSSELNVNALLLGDSALYLCASSWGLAGQSTQYFGPGTRLTVL.

This clone has just a few counts. V usage is TRBV7-9 and J usage is TRBJ2-7; 8 nucleotides align to TRBD1. J lost 6 bases, V lost 5 bases, and 12 bases had no gene match. Germline assignment: CDR1 SEHNR and CDR2 FQNEAQ (reference sequence). The CDR3 is 15 residues long. This CDR3 reads CASSPQSGQGREQYF. CDR3 DNA sequence: TGTGCCAGCAGCCCCCAGAGCGGACAGGGACGCGAGCAGTACTTC.

The count of this clone is one. V usage is TRBV28 and J usage is TRBJ2-5; 7 bases are shared with TRBD1. V shed 4 bases and J 5 bases; nucleotides not matched to a gene: 10. The CDR3 sequence is 15 residues long. Germline CDR1 reads MDHEN; CDR2 reads SYDVKM. The CDR3, as DNA: TGTGCCAGCAGTTCCGACAGGGATAGAAAGGAGACCCAGTACTTC. Translated: CASSSDRDRKETQYF.

The chain links TRBV6-1 to TRBJ1-1; the match to TRBD1 covers 7 bases. The CDR3 spans 13 residues. CDR1 is MNHNS, CDR2 SASEGT, per germline. The ends lost 4 bases at V and 1 base at J; junction bases unmatched: 0. CDR3 sequence reads: CASSGQGNTEAFF. The CDR3 nucleotides read TGTGCCAGCAGTGGACAGGGGAACACTGAAGCTTTCTTT.

This chain links TRBV7-3 with TRBJ2-5; D may be TRBD2 (5 bases). Trimming removed 5 bases at V and 4 bases at J, with 11 bases between. This CDR3 has 13 amino acids. The germline V gene has CDR1 SGHTA and CDR2 FQGTGA. The CDR3 region is CASSIWERETQYF. The CDR3 bases are TGTGCCAGCAGCATATGGGAGCGAGAGACCCAGTACTTC.

This sequence joins TRBV5-1 and TRBJ2-2, with TRBD1 matching over 7 bases. Per germline, CDR1 SGHRS and CDR2 YFSETQ. Losses at the gene ends were 0 bases for V and 7 bases for J; bases not matched to a gene: 6. The CDR3 covers 15 residues. This CDR3 reads CASSLAKGGIGELFF. In DNA form, the CDR3 reads TGCGCCAGCAGCTTGGCCAAAGGGGGCATCGGGGAGCTGTTTTTT.